The rows below give T cell receptor beta chains drawn from one sample of a study of CD8 T cells in ankylosing spondylitis. TCRdb re-called the 5' RACE reads through MiXCR, storing one row per CDR3 protein. The sample yields about 160,000 distinct CDR3 sequences, about a sixth seen once. The sequenced sample was blood, either unsorted or a sorted T cell fraction (not recorded which). The receptors here all came from a male donor with ankylosing spondylitis or in good health (not recorded which). The CDR3 runs from the conserved cysteine through the conserved F or W. A D gene is named only where the DNA matches it firmly. The size field is filled for only some rows; it gives once, few, many or a size class.

j_gene: TRBJ2-1
abundance: many
v_gene: TRBV20-1
d_gene: TRBD2
CDR3aa: CSARDLRTSGSRNEQFF
CDR3nt: TGCAGTGCTAGAGATCTTCGGACTAGCGGGAGTCGCAATGAGCAGTTCTTC

j_gene: TRBJ1-5
abundance: many
v_gene: TRBV5-1
d_gene: .
CDR3aa: CASSLFGQTDQPQHF
CDR3nt: TGCGCCAGCAGCTTGTTTGGACAGACAGATCAGCCCCAGCATTTT

j_gene: TRBJ1-1
abundance: many
v_gene: TRBV5-1
d_gene: .
CDR3aa: CASSGLNTEAFF
CDR3nt: TGCGCCAGCAGCGGCTTGAACACTGAAGCTTTCTTT

j_gene: TRBJ1-4
abundance: many
v_gene: TRBV20-1
d_gene: .
CDR3aa: CSARDEVEKLFF
CDR3nt: TGCAGTGCTCGGGACGAGGTTGAAAAACTGTTTTTT

j_gene: TRBJ2-7
abundance: many
v_gene: TRBV5-1
d_gene: TRBD1
CDR3aa: CASSLRTGDYEQYF
CDR3nt: TGCGCCAGCAGCCTACGGACAGGTGACTACGAGCAGTACTTC

j_gene: TRBJ2-5
abundance: few
v_gene: TRBV12-3/TRBV12-4
d_gene: TRBD2
CDR3aa: CASSLGGAGVGRETQYF
CDR3nt: TGTGCCAGCAGTTTAGGCGGGGCGGGAGTAGGTAGGGAGACCCAGTACTTC

j_gene: TRBJ2-4
abundance: once
v_gene: TRBV28
d_gene: .
CDR3aa: CASSLFVWGAKNIQYF
CDR3nt: TGTGCCAGCAGTTTATTTGTTTGGGGAGCCAAAAACATTCAGTACTTC

j_gene: TRBJ2-1
abundance: .
v_gene: TRBV6-1
d_gene: .
CDR3aa: CASRGWDEGEGQREQFF
CDR3nt: TGTGCCAGCAGAGGGTGGGATGAGGGGGAGGGCCAGCGTGAGCAGTTCTTC

j_gene: TRBJ1-2
abundance: many
v_gene: TRBV28
d_gene: TRBD1
CDR3aa: CASSVGTGGLYGYTF
CDR3nt: TGTGCCAGCAGTGTAGGGACAGGGGGCCTCTATGGCTACACCTTC

j_gene: TRBJ2-1
abundance: many
v_gene: TRBV20-1
d_gene: .
CDR3aa: CSIRAYNEQFF
CDR3nt: TGCAGTATCCGGGCCTACAATGAGCAGTTCTTC

j_gene: TRBJ2-3
abundance: .
v_gene: TRBV10-3
d_gene: .
CDR3aa: CAASGGTDTQYF
CDR3nt: TGTGCCGCCTCCGGGGGCACAGATACGCAGTATTTT

j_gene: TRBJ2-7
abundance: few
v_gene: TRBV18
d_gene: .
CDR3aa: CASSPSGGRGYEQYF
CDR3nt: TGTGCCAGCTCTCCAAGTGGGGGCAGGGGATACGAGCAGTACTTC

j_gene: TRBJ1-2
abundance: once
v_gene: TRBV30
d_gene: .
CDR3aa: CAWSVRAYGYTF
CDR3nt: TGTGCCTGGAGTGTTCGGGCCTATGGCTACACCTTC

j_gene: TRBJ2-1
abundance: many
v_gene: TRBV20-1
d_gene: .
CDR3aa: CSARSGTFGSQVEQFF
CDR3nt: TGCAGTGCTAGATCCGGGACTTTTGGTAGCCAAGTTGAGCAGTTCTTC

j_gene: TRBJ2-1
abundance: few
v_gene: TRBV11-2
d_gene: .
CDR3aa: CASSLFTEHNEQFF
CDR3nt: TGTGCCAGCAGCTTATTCACGGAGCACAATGAGCAGTTCTTC

j_gene: TRBJ2-2
abundance: many
v_gene: TRBV7-8
d_gene: .
CDR3aa: CASSPVAEPNTGELFF
CDR3nt: TGTGCCAGCAGCCCGGTAGCGGAACCGAACACCGGGGAGCTGTTTTTT

j_gene: TRBJ2-7
abundance: many
v_gene: TRBV5-1
d_gene: .
CDR3aa: CASRAAYEQYF
CDR3nt: TGCGCCAGCCGGGCGGCCTACGAGCAGTACTTC

j_gene: TRBJ2-5
abundance: .
v_gene: TRBV18
d_gene: .
CDR3aa: CASSPNRARETQYF
CDR3nt: TGTGCCAGCTCACCCAACAGGGCCCGAGAGACCCAGTACTTC

j_gene: TRBJ2-3
abundance: few
v_gene: TRBV7-6
d_gene: .
CDR3aa: CASSLGGSSRTDTQYF
CDR3nt: TGTGCCAGCAGCTTAGGTGGCTCTAGCAGGACAGATACGCAGTATTTT

j_gene: TRBJ2-3
abundance: .
v_gene: TRBV28
d_gene: TRBD1
CDR3aa: CASSPRTGLGTDTQYF
CDR3nt: TGTGCCAGCAGTCCCAGGACAGGGCTTGGGACAGATACGCAGTATTTT

j_gene: TRBJ2-3
abundance: few
v_gene: TRBV12-3/TRBV12-4
d_gene: TRBD2
CDR3aa: CASSFAGTSGDTQYF
CDR3nt: TGTGCCAGCAGTTTCGCCGGGACTAGCGGAGATACGCAGTATTTT

j_gene: TRBJ1-5
abundance: .
v_gene: TRBV19
d_gene: .
CDR3aa: CASRDSSHSNQPQHF
CDR3nt: TGTGCCAGTAGAGACAGCAGTCACAGCAATCAGCCCCAGCATTTT

j_gene: TRBJ2-3
abundance: many
v_gene: TRBV18
d_gene: .
CDR3aa: CASSPPTAGGIRDTQYF
CDR3nt: TGTGCCAGCTCACCACCGACCGCGGGCGGGATCAGAGATACGCAGTATTTT

j_gene: TRBJ2-3
abundance: .
v_gene: TRBV3-1
d_gene: TRBD2
CDR3aa: CASSPSRGGGTDTQYF
CDR3nt: TGTGCCAGCAGCCCGTCCCGTGGGGGGGGCACAGATACGCAGTATTTT

j_gene: TRBJ2-7
abundance: .
v_gene: TRBV27
d_gene: TRBD1
CDR3aa: CASSTRDRGRKQYF
CDR3nt: TGTGCCAGCAGCACCCGGGACAGGGGGCGGAAGCAGTACTTC

j_gene: TRBJ2-1
abundance: many
v_gene: TRBV5-1
d_gene: .
CDR3aa: CASSLDGTQAHNEQFF
CDR3nt: TGCGCCAGCAGCTTGGACGGGACACAGGCTCACAATGAGCAGTTCTTC

j_gene: TRBJ1-5
abundance: many
v_gene: TRBV7-2
d_gene: .
CDR3aa: CASSLIKVFQPQHF
CDR3nt: TGTGCCAGCAGCTTAATAAAGGTTTTTCAGCCCCAGCATTTT

j_gene: TRBJ1-2
abundance: many
v_gene: TRBV13
d_gene: .
CDR3aa: CASSLEGQLYGYTF
CDR3nt: TGTGCCAGCAGCTTAGAAGGACAGCTCTATGGCTACACCTTC

j_gene: TRBJ2-7
abundance: .
v_gene: TRBV7-2
d_gene: TRBD1
CDR3aa: CASSSRTGDSYEQYF
CDR3nt: TGTGCCAGCAGCTCCCGGACAGGGGACTCCTACGAGCAGTACTTC

j_gene: TRBJ2-3
abundance: .
v_gene: TRBV12-3/TRBV12-4
d_gene: .
CDR3aa: CASSVWTTDTHYF
CDR3nt: TGTGCCAGCAGTGTCTGGACCACAGATACGCATTATTTT

j_gene: TRBJ2-7
abundance: many
v_gene: TRBV20-1
d_gene: .
CDR3aa: CSASLQTYEQYF
CDR3nt: TGCAGTGCTAGTCTCCAAACTTACGAGCAGTACTTC

j_gene: TRBJ1-5
abundance: few
v_gene: TRBV19
d_gene: TRBD1
CDR3aa: CASTVNQGADQPQHF
CDR3nt: TGTGCCAGTACAGTCAATCAGGGGGCAGATCAGCCCCAGCATTTT

j_gene: TRBJ1-2
abundance: many
v_gene: TRBV5-1
d_gene: TRBD1
CDR3aa: CASRYDRDNYGYTF
CDR3nt: TGCGCCAGCAGATATGACAGGGATAACTATGGCTACACCTTC

j_gene: TRBJ2-2
abundance: .
v_gene: TRBV2
d_gene: .
CDR3aa: CASSERGDGELFF
CDR3nt: TGTGCCAGCAGTGAGAGGGGGGACGGGGAGCTGTTTTTT

j_gene: TRBJ2-7
abundance: many
v_gene: TRBV29-1
d_gene: TRBD1
CDR3aa: CSAQDRVGEQYF
CDR3nt: TGCAGCGCCCAGGACAGGGTTGGCGAGCAGTACTTC

j_gene: TRBJ2-2
abundance: many
v_gene: TRBV5-1
d_gene: TRBD2
CDR3aa: CASSLGLAEYTGELFF
CDR3nt: TGCGCCAGCAGCTTGGGTCTAGCGGAGTACACCGGGGAGCTGTTTTTT